One and the same sample provided the 15 T cell receptor beta chains below, sequenced in a study of early T cells in non-severe SARS-CoV-2 infection. From the 5' RACE reads, TCRdb called clonotypes with MiXCR, one entry per CDR3 protein. The sample holds around 80,000 distinct CDR3 sequences; roughly an eighth are singletons and the top ten take about 1.5%. The sequencing sample was made of whole blood. Receptor source: an adult who was a healthcare worker with PCR-confirmed SARS-CoV-2 infection or an uninfected control (not recorded which).

This clonotype was observed at least ten times. The rearrangement joins TRBV6-6 to TRBJ1-5; a weak D match, TRBD1 (6 bases). Germline V gene sequence: CDR1 MNHNY, CDR2 SVGAGI (reference sequence). There are 12 residues in the CDR3. Trimming pared 5 bases from V and 4 bases from J, leaving 6 bases between. The CDR3 bases are TGTGCCAGCAGTCAGGGGAATCAGCCCCAGCATTTT. This translates into CASSQGNQPQHF.

This clonotype was detected a few times. The chain uses TRBV28 and TRBJ1-2; 10 bases fit TRBD1. The germline gives CDR1 MDHEN, CDR2 SYDVKM. V trimming: 6 bases; J trimming: 5 bases; junction bases outside the gene matches: 3. CDR3 length equals 13 residues. The CDR3: CASSRDRGYGYTF. In nucleotides, the CDR3 is TGTGCCAGCAGCCGGGACAGGGGTTATGGCTACACCTTC.

In this sample, this clonotype turned up a few times. The chain recombines TRBV6-2 or TRBV6-3 with TRBJ2-5; 8 bases agree with TRBD2. Germline CDR1 is MNHEY and CDR2 is SVGEGT. The trim removed 2 bases at V and 1 base at J, leaving 9 bases unmatched. The CDR3 totals 17 residues. The CDR3 loop is CASSYLNGRAPQETQYF. Written as DNA, the CDR3 is TGTGCCAGCAGTTACCTGAACGGGAGGGCGCCCCAAGAGACCCAGTACTTC.

This clonotype appeared many times. The rearrangement joins TRBV6-2 or TRBV6-3 to TRBJ2-5; D may correspond to TRBD1 or TRBD2 (5 bases each). The CDR3 spans 17 residues. V dropped 4 bases and J dropped 5 bases, with 23 bases sitting between them. Germline V gene lookup returns CDR1 MNHEY and CDR2 SVGEGT. For the CDR3, the DNA is TGTGCCAGCAGTTCAATGGCCTCGGGACCGTCGCGGGAGACCCAGTACTTC. Amino acid sequence: CASSSMASGPSRETQYF.

This clonotype was seen a few times. The genes are TRBV18 and TRBJ1-2, with D maybe TRBD1 (5 bases). The CDR3 contains 11 residues. Germline values: CDR1 KGHSH, CDR2 LQKENI. V lost 3 bases and J 12 bases, leaving 11 bases between the germline ends. In DNA, the CDR3 is TGTGCCAGCTCACCGGGGACGGAGAACACCTTC. The encoded protein is CASSPGTENTF.

This clonotype appeared a few times. The chain employs TRBV12-3 or TRBV12-4 and TRBJ2-4, with D possibly TRBD1 on 6 matching bases. Deletions cut 5 bases from V and 0 bases from J, with 14 bases between. The CDR3 contains 16 residues. CDR3 DNA: TGTGCCAGCAGTGAGGACAGAAGACTAGCCAAAAACATTCAGTACTTC. Translated, it gives CASSEDRRLAKNIQYF.

V is TRBV5-4 and J is TRBJ2-1; D ambiguous. The germline CDR1 and CDR2 sequences are SGHNT and YYREEE (reference sequence). Trimming removed 5 bases at V and 7 bases at J, with 10 bases between. CDR3 length: 12 residues. In DNA form, the CDR3 reads TGTGCCAGCAGTCAAAACTGGAATGAGCAGTTCTTC. Amino acid sequence: CASSQNWNEQFF.

This clonotype was counted ten times or more. The CDR3 loop reads CASSLTRSPFGEQFF. The DNA for the CDR3 is TGTGCCAGCAGCTTGACTAGGTCGCCCTTCGGTGAGCAGTTCTTC. The chain links TRBV5-6 to TRBJ2-1; TRBD2 is a possible D gene (5 bases). The CDR3 loop spans 15 amino acids. Germline V gene data show CDR1 as SGHDT and CDR2 as YYEEEE. Trimming left V 1 base short and J 9 bases short, with 17 bases between.

This clonotype was counted many times. The rearrangement uses TRBV20-1 and TRBJ1-2, with a possible D match to TRBD1 (5 bases). The germline V and J ends were trimmed by 3 bases and 7 bases, with 15 bases remaining between them. From germline, CDR1 is DFQATT and CDR2 SNEGSKA (reference sequence). The CDR3 length is 13 residues. The CDR3, as DNA: TGCAGTGCTAGCGGTCAGGGAATCGGTGGCTACACCTTC. It encodes CSASGQGIGGYTF.

The V and J genes are TRBV29-1 and TRBJ1-1, with D uncertain. CDR3 length: 10 amino acids. The V end lost 4 bases, the J end lost 7 bases, and 7 bases lay between the germline ends. Germline CDR1 is SQVTM and CDR2 is ANQGSEA. Written as DNA, the CDR3 is TGCAGCGTTGGGGCCTATGAAGCTTTCTTT. Amino acid sequence: CSVGAYEAFF.

This clonotype was observed a few times. The rearrangement uses TRBV30 and TRBJ1-1; TRBD1 aligns across 9 bases. V shed 8 bases and J 7 bases; nucleotides not matched to a gene: 8. CDR3 size: 12 residues. CDR1 and CDR2 from the germline V gene are GTSNPN and SVGIG (reference sequence). CDR3 amino acids: CAGQGRGYEAFF. CDR3 nucleotide sequence: TGTGCCGGACAGGGGAGGGGATATGAAGCTTTCTTT.

Many counts were recorded for this clonotype. The chain links TRBV20-1 to TRBJ2-3; TRBD2 matches 12 bases. Per the germline V gene, CDR1 is DFQATT and CDR2 is SNEGSKA (reference sequence). The CDR3 spans 16 residues. J was trimmed by 0 bases and V by 4 bases; bases with no gene match: 5. CDR3 in amino acids: CSATTSGGPSTDTQYF. CDR3 sequence (DNA): TGCAGTGCTACGACTAGCGGGGGCCCTAGCACAGATACGCAGTATTTT.

The genes are TRBV20-1 and TRBJ2-1, with D possibly TRBD2 on 6 matching bases. This CDR3 contains 15 residues. Trimming stripped 3 bases from V and 7 bases from J, with 19 bases between. Germline lookup yields CDR1 DFQATT and CDR2 SNEGSKA (reference sequence). The CDR3 spells CSASSAVLGRNEQFF. CDR3 sequence (DNA): TGCAGTGCTAGTTCCGCAGTTTTGGGGAGGAATGAGCAGTTCTTC.

This clonotype has a handful of counts. The chain couples TRBV2 to TRBJ2-3; 9 positions match TRBD2. The CDR3 covers 14 residues. Germline assignment: CDR1 SNHLY and CDR2 FYNNEI. The V gene end was trimmed by 7 bases and the J gene end by 3 bases; junction bases not matched to a gene: 5. The CDR3 region is CASKKRGATDTQYF. CDR3 sequence (DNA): TGTGCCAGCAAGAAGCGGGGGGCTACAGATACGCAGTATTTT.

This clonotype was observed at least ten times. This chain joins TRBV25-1 and TRBJ1-1; D is undetermined. The CDR3 contains 12 residues. V shed 7 bases and J shed 2 bases, with 8 bases lying between them. Per germline, CDR1 MGHDK and CDR2 SYGVNS. CDR3 in DNA: TGTGCCAGCACTTCGTACAACACTGAAGCTTTCTTT. Its protein is CASTSYNTEAFF.